The clone carrying this TCR beta chain was seen a handful of times. Using unique molecular identifiers, the investigators prepared the TCRbeta library. One entry per CDR3 protein results from TCRdb running MiXCR on the PCR reads. Of approximately 130,000 distinct CDR3 sequences listed, roughly 10% are singletons. This sample is drawn from a study of T-cell reconstitution after alpha-beta-depleted transplantation in children. With 0 bases clipped from V and 7 bases from J, the junction kept 4 bases outside the gene matches. The CDR3 is 14 residues long. Looked up from germline, CDR1 is DFQATT and CDR2 is SNEGSKA (reference sequence).

This TCR derives from a girl under three years old who had a stem cell transplant for combined immunodeficiency, so the T cells may come from the graft donor. The sample in question was PBMCs, mostly from graft donor cells, obtained 180 days after TCRalphabeta/CD19-depleted stem cell transplant. The chain has TRBV20-1 and TRBJ2-2; the match to TRBD1 covers 8 bases. The CDR3 spells CSARDQGANGELFF. The CDR3 nucleotides are TGCAGTGCTAGAGATCAGGGGGCTAACGGGGAGCTGTTTTTT.